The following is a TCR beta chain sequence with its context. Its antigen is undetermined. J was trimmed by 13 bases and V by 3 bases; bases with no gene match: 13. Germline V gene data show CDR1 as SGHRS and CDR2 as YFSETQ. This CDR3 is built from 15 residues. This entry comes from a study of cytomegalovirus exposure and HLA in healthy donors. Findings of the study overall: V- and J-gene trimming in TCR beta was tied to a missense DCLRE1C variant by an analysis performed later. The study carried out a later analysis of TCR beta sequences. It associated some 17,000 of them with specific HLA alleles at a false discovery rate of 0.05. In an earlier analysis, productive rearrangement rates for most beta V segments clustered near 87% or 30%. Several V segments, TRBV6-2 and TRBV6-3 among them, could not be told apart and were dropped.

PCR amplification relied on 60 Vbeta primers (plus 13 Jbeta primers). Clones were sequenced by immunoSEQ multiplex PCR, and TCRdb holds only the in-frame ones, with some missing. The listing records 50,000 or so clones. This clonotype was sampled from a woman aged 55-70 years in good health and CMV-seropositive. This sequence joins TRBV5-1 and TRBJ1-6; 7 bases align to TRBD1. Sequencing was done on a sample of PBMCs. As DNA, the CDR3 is TGCGCCAGCAGCTCATCCGGGACAGACTCTATGCCCCTCCACTTT. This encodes CASSSSGTDSMPLHF.